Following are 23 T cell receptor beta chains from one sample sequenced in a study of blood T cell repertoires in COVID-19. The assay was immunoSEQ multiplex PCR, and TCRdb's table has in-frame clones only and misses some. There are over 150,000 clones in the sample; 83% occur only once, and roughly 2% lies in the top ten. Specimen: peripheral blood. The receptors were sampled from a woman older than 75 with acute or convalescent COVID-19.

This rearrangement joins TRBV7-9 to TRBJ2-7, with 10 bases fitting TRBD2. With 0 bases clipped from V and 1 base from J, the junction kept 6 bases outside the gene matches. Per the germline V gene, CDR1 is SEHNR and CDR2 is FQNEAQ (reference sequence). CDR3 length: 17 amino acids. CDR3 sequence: CASSLAKNSGRSYEQYF. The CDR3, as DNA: TGTGCCAGCAGCTTAGCCAAGAATAGCGGGAGGTCCTACGAGCAGTACTTC.

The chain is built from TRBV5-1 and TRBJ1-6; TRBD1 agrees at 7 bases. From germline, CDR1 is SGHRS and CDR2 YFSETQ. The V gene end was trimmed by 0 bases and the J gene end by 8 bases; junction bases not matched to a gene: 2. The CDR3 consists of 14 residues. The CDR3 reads CASSLGTGDSPLHF. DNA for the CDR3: TGCGCCAGCAGCTTGGGTACAGGGGATTCACCCCTCCACTTT.

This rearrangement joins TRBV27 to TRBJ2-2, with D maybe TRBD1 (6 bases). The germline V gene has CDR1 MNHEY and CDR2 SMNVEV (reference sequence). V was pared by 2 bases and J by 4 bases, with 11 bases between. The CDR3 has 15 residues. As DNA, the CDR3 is TGTGCCAGCAGTTTAGAGGGGGTAGGCACCGGGGAGCTGTTTTTT. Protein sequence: CASSLEGVGTGELFF.

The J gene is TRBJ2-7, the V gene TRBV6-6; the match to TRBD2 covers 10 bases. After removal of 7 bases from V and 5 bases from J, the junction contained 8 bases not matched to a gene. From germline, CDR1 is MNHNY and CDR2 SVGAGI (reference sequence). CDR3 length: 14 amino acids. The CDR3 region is CASMSSGSGNEQYF. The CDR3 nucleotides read TGTGCCAGCATGTCTAGCGGGAGTGGTAACGAGCAGTACTTC.

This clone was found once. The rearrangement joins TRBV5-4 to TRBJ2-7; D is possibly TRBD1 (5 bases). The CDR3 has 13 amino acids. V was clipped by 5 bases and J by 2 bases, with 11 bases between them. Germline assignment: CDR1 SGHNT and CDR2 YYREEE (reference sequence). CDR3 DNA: TGTGCCAGCAGACAAGGGGTGACCTACGAGCAGTACTTC. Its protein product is CASRQGVTYEQYF.

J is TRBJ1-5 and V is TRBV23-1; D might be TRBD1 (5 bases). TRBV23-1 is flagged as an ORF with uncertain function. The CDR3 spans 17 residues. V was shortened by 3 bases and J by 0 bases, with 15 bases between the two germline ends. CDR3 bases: TGCGCCAGCAGTCACTCGGGCGCCGACAGTAGCAATCAGCCCCAGCATTTT. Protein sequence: CASSHSGADSSNQPQHF.

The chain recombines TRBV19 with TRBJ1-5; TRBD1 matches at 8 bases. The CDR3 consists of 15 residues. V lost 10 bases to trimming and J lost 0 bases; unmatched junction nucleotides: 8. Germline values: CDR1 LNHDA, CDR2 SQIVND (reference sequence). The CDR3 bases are TGTGCCACTTCGGGACAGGACCATAGCAATCAGCCCCAGCATTTT. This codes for CATSGQDHSNQPQHF.

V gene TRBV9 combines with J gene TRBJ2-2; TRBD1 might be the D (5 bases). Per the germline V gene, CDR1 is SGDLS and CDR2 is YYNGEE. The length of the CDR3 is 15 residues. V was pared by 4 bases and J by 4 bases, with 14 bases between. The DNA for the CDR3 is TGTGCCAGCAGCTCAGGGTTTGTGGGCACCGGGGAGCTGTTTTTT. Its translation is CASSSGFVGTGELFF.

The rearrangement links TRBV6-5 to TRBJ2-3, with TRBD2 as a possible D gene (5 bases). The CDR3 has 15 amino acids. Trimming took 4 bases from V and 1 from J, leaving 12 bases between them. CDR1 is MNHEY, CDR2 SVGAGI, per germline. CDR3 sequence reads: CASSSEVSGTDTQYF. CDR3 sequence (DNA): TGTGCCAGCAGTTCGGAGGTATCTGGCACAGATACGCAGTATTTT.

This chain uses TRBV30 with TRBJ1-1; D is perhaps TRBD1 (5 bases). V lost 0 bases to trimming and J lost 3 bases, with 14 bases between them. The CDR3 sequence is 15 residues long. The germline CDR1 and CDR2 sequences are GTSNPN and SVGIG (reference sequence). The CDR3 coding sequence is TGTGCCTGGAGTGTATCCGGCGGGGGGTACACTGAAGCTTTCTTT. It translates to CAWSVSGGGYTEAFF.

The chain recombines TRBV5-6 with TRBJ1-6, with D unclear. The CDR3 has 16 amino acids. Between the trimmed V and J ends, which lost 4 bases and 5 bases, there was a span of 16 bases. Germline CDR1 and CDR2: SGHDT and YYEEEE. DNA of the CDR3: TGTGCCAGCAGCAGGCGAGTGAGGCCGGATAATTCACCCCTCCACTTT. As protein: CASSRRVRPDNSPLHF. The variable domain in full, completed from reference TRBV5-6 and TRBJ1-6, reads DAGVTQSPTHLIKTRGQQVTLRCSPKSGHDTVSWYQQALGQGPQFIFQYYEEEERQRGNFPDRFSGHQFPNYSSELNVNALLLGDSALYLCASSRRVRPDNSPLHFGNGTRLTVT.

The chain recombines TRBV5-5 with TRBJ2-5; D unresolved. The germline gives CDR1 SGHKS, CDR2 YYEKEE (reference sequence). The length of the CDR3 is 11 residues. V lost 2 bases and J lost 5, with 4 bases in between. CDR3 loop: CASSFGETQYF. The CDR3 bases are TGTGCCAGCAGCTTCGGGGAGACCCAGTACTTC. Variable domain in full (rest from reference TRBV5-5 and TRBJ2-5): DAGVTQSPTHLIKTRGQQVTLRCSPISGHKSVSWYQQVLGQGPQFIFQYYEKEERGRGNFPDRFSARQFPNYSSELNVNALLLGDSALYLCASSFGETQYFGPGTRLLVL.

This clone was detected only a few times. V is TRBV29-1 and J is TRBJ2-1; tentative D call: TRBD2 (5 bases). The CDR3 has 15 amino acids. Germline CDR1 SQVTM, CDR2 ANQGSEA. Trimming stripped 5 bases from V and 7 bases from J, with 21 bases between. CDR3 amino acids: CSVPVGPSSGNEQFF. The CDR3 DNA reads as TGCAGCGTTCCCGTCGGGCCTAGCTCGGGAAATGAGCAGTTCTTC.

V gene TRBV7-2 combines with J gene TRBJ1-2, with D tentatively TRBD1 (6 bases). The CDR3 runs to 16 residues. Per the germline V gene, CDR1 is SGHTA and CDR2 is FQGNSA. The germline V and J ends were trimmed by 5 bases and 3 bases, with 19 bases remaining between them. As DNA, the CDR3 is TGTGCCAGCAGCCCCGAGGGGGGGGGCCTGGACTATGGCTACACCTTC. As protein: CASSPEGGGLDYGYTF.

DNA of the CDR3: TGTGCCAGTAGTATTCCTTCACCGGGGACAGCCGAAAAACTGTTTTTT. Its protein is CASSIPSPGTAEKLFF. J is TRBJ1-4 and V is TRBV19; 7 nucleotides match TRBD1. Germline-derived CDR1 and CDR2 are LNHDA and SQIVND (reference sequence). The CDR3 covers 16 residues. Trimming cost V 3 bases and J 8 bases; bases outside gene matches: 12.

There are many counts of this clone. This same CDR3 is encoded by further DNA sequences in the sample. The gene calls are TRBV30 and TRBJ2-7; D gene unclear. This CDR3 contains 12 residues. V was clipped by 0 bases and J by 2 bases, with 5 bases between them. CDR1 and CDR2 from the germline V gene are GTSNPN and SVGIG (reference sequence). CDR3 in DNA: TGTGCCTGGAGTGTTGAGGCCTACGAGCAGTACTTC. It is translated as CAWSVEAYEQYF.

The CDR3 nucleotides read TGCGCCAGCAGCCTTAGCGGGAATGTAGGAGATACGCAGTATTTT. Amino acid sequence: CASSLSGNVGDTQYF. The rearrangement uses TRBV4-1 and TRBJ2-3; 8 bases agree with TRBD2. CDR3 length: 15 residues. Germline CDR1 reads MGHRA; CDR2 reads YSYEKL. Unmatched junction bases numbered 8, after V lost 4 bases and J lost 5 bases.

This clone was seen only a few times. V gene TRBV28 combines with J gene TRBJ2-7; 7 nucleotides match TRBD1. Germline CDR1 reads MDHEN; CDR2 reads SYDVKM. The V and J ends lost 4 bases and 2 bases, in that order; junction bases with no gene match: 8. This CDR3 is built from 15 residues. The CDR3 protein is CASSSTGRGPYEQYF. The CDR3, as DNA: TGTGCCAGCAGTTCGACAGGGCGCGGACCCTACGAGCAGTACTTC.

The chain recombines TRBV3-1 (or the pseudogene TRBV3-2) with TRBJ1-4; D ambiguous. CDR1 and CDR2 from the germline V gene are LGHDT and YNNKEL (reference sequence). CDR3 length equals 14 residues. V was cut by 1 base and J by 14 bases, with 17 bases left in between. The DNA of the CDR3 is TGTGCCAGCAGCCAAGTGATTGGACTGTCAGTTCTGTTTTTT. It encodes CASSQVIGLSVLFF.

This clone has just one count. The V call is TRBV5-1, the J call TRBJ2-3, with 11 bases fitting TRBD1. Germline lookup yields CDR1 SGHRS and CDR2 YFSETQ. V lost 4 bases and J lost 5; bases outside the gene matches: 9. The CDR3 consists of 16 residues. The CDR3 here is CASSPWGTGGGDTQYF. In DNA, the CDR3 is TGCGCCAGCAGCCCGTGGGGGACAGGGGGAGGAGATACGCAGTATTTT.

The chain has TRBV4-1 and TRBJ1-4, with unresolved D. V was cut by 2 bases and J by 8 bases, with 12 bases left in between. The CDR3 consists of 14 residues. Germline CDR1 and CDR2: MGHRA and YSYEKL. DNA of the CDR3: TGCGCCAGCAGCCAAACACTTCTAGGAGAAAAACTGTTTTTT. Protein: CASSQTLLGEKLFF.

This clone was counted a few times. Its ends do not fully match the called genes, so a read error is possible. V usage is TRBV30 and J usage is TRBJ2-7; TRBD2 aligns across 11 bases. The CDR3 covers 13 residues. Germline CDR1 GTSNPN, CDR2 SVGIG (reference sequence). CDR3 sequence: CAWTSGPSYEQYF. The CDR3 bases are TGTGCGTGGACTAGCGGGCCCTCCTACGAGCAGTACTTC.

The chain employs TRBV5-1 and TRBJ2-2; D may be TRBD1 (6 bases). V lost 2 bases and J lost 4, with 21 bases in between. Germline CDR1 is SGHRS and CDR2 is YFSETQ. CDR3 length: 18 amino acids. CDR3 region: CASSFFSPGHRGTGELFF. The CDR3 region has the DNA TGCGCCAGCAGCTTTTTTTCTCCGGGACATCGGGGCACCGGGGAGCTGTTTTTT.